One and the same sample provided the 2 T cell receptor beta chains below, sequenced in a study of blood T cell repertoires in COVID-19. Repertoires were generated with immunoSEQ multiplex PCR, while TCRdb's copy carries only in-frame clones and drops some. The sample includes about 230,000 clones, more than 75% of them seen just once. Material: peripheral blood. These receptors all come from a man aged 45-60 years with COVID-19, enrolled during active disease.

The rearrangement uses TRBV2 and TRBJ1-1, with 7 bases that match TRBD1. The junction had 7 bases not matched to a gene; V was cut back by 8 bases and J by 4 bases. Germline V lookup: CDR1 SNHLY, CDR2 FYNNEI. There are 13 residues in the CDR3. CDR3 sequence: CASSGGGFTEAFF. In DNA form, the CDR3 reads TGTGCCAGCTCGGGAGGGGGCTTCACTGAAGCTTTCTTT.

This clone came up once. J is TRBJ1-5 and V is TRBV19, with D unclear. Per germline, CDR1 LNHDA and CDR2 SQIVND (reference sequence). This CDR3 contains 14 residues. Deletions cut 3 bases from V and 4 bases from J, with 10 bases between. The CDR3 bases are TGTGCCAGTAGTATCATACACCTGAATCAGCCCCAGCATTTT. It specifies CASSIIHLNQPQHF.